This T cell receptor beta chain was identified in a study of response to subunit inactivated influenza vaccine. General observations from the study: Seasonal influenza vaccination, on each occasion, was suggested by the authors to recruit few new T cells.

In germline, CDR1 is MNHEY, CDR2 SMNVEV (reference sequence). The V gene end was trimmed by 2 bases and the J gene end by 9 bases; junction bases not matched to a gene: 7. This CDR3 has 14 amino acids. In its sample, this clonotype was seen a few times. Its antigen is currently unknown. TCRdb passed the RT-PCR reads through MiXCR, listing each CDR3 protein once. The data show roughly 700,000 distinct CDR3 sequences, about 15% seen once. The chain employs TRBV27 and TRBJ2-1; TRBD2 aligns across 7 bases. The receptor was isolated from a man over 45 who received an inactivated influenza vaccine. Sample: PBMCs from blood, taken 14 to 15 days before vaccination. The CDR3 spells CASSLSGGVGEQFF. The DNA of the CDR3 is TGTGCCAGCAGTTTAAGTGGGGGGGTGGGTGAGCAGTTCTTC.